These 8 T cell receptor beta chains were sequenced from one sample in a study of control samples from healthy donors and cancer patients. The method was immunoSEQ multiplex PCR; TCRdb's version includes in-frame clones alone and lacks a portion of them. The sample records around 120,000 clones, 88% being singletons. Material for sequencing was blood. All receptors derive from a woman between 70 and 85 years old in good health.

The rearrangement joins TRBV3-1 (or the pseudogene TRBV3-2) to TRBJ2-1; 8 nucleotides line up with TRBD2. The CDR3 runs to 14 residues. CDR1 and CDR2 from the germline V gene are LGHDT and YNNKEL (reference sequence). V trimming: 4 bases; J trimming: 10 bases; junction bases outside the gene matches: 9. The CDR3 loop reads CASSRSSGLAEQFF. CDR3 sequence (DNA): TGTGCCAGCAGCCGATCTAGTGGACTAGCAGAGCAGTTCTTC.

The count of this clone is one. This chain's CDR3 is CASSLAGSGTNTEAFF. The CDR3 region has the DNA TGTGCCAGCAGCTTAGCCGGGTCCGGCACGAACACTGAAGCTTTCTTT. This chain connects TRBV7-9 to TRBJ1-1; no definite D call. The CDR3 totals 16 residues. Germline loops: CDR1 SEHNR, CDR2 FQNEAQ (reference sequence). The V and J ends lost 0 bases and 1 base respectively, with 12 bases between them.

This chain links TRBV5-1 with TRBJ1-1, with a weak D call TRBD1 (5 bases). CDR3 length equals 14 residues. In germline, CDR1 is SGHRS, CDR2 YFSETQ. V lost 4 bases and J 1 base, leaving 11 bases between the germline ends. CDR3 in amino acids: CASSPSGGNTEAFF. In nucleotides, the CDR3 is TGCGCCAGCAGCCCAAGTGGGGGGAACACTGAAGCTTTCTTT.

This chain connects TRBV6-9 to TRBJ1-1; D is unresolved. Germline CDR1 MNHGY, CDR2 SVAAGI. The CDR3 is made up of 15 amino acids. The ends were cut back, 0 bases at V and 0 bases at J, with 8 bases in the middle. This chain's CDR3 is CASSYSPPMNTEAFF. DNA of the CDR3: TGTGCCAGCAGTTATTCCCCACCGATGAACACTGAAGCTTTCTTT.

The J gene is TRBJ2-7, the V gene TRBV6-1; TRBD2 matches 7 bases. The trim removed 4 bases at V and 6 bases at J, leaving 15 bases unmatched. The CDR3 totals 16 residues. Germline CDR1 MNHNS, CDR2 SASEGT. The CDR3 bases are TGTGCCAGCAGTGCGCTTGGGGGGGTAGGCGGGGGCGAGCAGTACTTC. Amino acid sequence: CASSALGGVGGGEQYF.

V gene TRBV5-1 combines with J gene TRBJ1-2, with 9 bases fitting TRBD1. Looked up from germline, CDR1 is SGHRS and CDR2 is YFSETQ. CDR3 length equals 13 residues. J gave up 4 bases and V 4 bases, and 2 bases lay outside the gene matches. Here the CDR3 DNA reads TGCGCCAGCAGCCCGGGACAGGGCTATGGCTACACCTTC. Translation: CASSPGQGYGYTF.

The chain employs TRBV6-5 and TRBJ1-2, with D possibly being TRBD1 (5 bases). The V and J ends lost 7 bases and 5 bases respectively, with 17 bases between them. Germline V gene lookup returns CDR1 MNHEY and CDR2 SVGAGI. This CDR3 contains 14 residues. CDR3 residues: CASMNLGELYGYTF. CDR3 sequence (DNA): TGTGCCAGCATGAATTTAGGGGAATTGTATGGCTACACCTTC.

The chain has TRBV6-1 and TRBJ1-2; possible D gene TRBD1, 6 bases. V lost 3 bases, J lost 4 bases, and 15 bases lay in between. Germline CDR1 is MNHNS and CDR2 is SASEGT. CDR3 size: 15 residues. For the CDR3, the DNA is TGTGCCAGCAGTGACCACTTCCGACAGGCCTATGGCTACACCTTC. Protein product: CASSDHFRQAYGYTF.